The 5 T cell receptor beta chains below come from one sample, sequenced in a study of blood T cells in healthy people across ages. A sample-barcoded 5' primer and a J-beta primer mix were used in a second PCR of about 7 to 12 cycles. TCRdb passed the 5' RACE reads through MiXCR, listing each CDR3 protein once. The sample has roughly 2 million distinct CDR3 sequences; less than 50% are singletons. Material for sequencing was blood. The receptor set was obtained from a middle-aged woman in good health.

A note on this clonotype: At one of its ends the junction is not consistent with the germline gene, which may arise from a read error. This chain joins TRBV6-5 and TRBJ1-5; no definite D call. CDR1 is MNHEY and CDR2 is SVGAGI in the germline V gene. CDR3 length: 13 amino acids. The CDR3 protein is CAGSRRSNQPQHF. In DNA form, the CDR3 reads TGTGCCGGCAGCCGTCGTAGCAATCAGCCCCAGCATTTT.

The chain combines TRBV12-3 or TRBV12-4 with TRBJ1-6; 10 bases line up with TRBD1. The CDR3 is 15 residues long. Trimming took 5 bases from V and 9 from J; bases not matched to a gene: 7. The CDR3 DNA is TGTGCCAGCAGTCCGGGGACAGGGGTGGGTTCACCCCTCCACTTT. Translation gives CASSPGTGVGSPLHF.

The chain is built from TRBV7-3 and TRBJ2-7, with TRBD2 matching 9 bases. CDR1 and CDR2 (germline): SGHTA, FQGTGA. V lost 5 bases, J lost 2 bases, and 7 bases stayed unmatched. The length of the CDR3 is 15 residues. Written as DNA, the CDR3 is TGTGCCAGCAGCCCCAGAGCGGGAGGCCCCTACGAGCAGTACTTC. It specifies CASSPRAGGPYEQYF. Full variable domain (rest looked up from reference TRBV7-3 and TRBJ2-7): GAGVSQTPSNKVTEKGKYVELRCDPISGHTALYWYRQSLGQGPEFLIYFQGTGAADDSGLPNDRFFAVRPEGSVSTLKIQRTERGDSAVYLCASSPRAGGPYEQYFGPGTRLTVT.

On this clonotype itself: This could be a read error, since a much larger clone is one nucleotide away. J is TRBJ2-1 and V is TRBV6-2 or TRBV6-3, with D tentatively TRBD1 (6 bases). This CDR3 region has 15 residues. The germline V gene has CDR1 MNHEY and CDR2 SVGEGT. Trimming cost V 6 bases and J 4 bases, with 16 bases left between them. CDR3 bases: TGTGCCAGCAGCTCAGGGGTTTCATGGTACAATGAGCAGTTCTTC. This sequence encodes CASSSGVSWYNEQFF.

The chain recombines TRBV6-1 with TRBJ2-7, with D unclear. V was shortened by 1 base and J by 1 base, with 8 bases between the two germline ends. This CDR3 comprises 14 residues. The germline CDR1 and CDR2 sequences are MNHNS and SASEGT. The CDR3: CASSEVGLSYEQYF. The CDR3 DNA is TGTGCCAGCAGTGAAGTGGGGTTGTCCTACGAGCAGTACTTC.